Shown below are 29 T cell receptor beta chains from a single sample sequenced in a study of blood T cells in healthy people across ages. A sample-barcoded 5' primer and a J-beta primer mix were used in a second PCR of roughly 6 to 12 cycles. TCRdb called the 5' RACE reads again in MiXCR, with one record for every CDR3 protein. This sample has some 550,000 distinct CDR3 sequences, with around 48% found just once. Sequenced: blood. These receptors came from a man at least 80 years old in good health.

This clonotype was found a few times. The DNA for the CDR3 is TGTGCCAGCAGTGGCCACGGACCTGTAAACAATGAGCAGTTCTTC. It encodes CASSGHGPVNNEQFF. This sequence joins TRBV6-2 or TRBV6-3 and TRBJ2-1; D is ambiguous. Germline CDR1 MNHEY, CDR2 SVGEGT. This CDR3 region has 15 residues. Trimming took off 5 bases at V and 5 bases at J, with 16 bases between the two ends.

The chain joins TRBV5-1 to TRBJ1-1; D is undetermined. This CDR3 comprises 14 residues. Germline-derived CDR1 and CDR2 are SGHRS and YFSETQ. V was cut by 4 bases and J by 2 bases, with 12 bases left in between. This CDR3 is CASSEHPENTEAFF. The DNA of the CDR3 is TGCGCCAGCAGCGAGCACCCAGAAAACACTGAAGCTTTCTTT.

The chain links TRBV11-2 to TRBJ1-2; the D gene is possibly TRBD1 (6 bases). The germline CDR1 and CDR2 sequences are SGHAT and FQNNGV. The CDR3 length is 14 residues. Trimming took 5 bases from V and 2 from J, leaving 12 bases between them. CDR3 nucleotides: TGTGCCAGCAGCACCGGGACACAAAACTATGGCTACACCTTC. It codes for CASSTGTQNYGYTF.

This clonotype was found a few times. This chain connects TRBV2 to TRBJ2-5; unclear D gene. The CDR3 has 13 residues. In germline, CDR1 is SNHLY, CDR2 FYNNEI. The V end lost 10 bases, the J end lost 5 bases, and 17 bases lay between the germline ends. DNA for the CDR3: TGTGCCACCCAACGTAACCGGGCGGAGACCCAGTACTTC. Translation: CATQRNRAETQYF.

In nucleotides, the CDR3 is TGTGCCAGCAGACCCGGACCATTCCCAGGGGATCAGCCCCAGCATTTT. Its translation: CASRPGPFPGDQPQHF. This rearrangement joins TRBV6-1 to TRBJ1-5; possibly TRBD1 for D (6 bases). V was clipped by 6 bases and J by 5 bases, with 20 bases between them. The CDR3 sequence is 16 residues long. Germline values: CDR1 MNHNS, CDR2 SASEGT.

This clonotype showed up just a few times. The chain is built from TRBV20-1 and TRBJ1-2; the D gene is possibly TRBD1 (6 bases). The V end lost 6 bases, the J end lost 7 bases, and 15 bases lay between the germline ends. CDR1 is DFQATT and CDR2 is SNEGSKA in the germline V gene (reference sequence). This CDR3 region has 12 residues. The CDR3 here is CSARQAAGGYTF. The CDR3 nucleotides are TGCAGTGCAAGACAGGCAGCAGGTGGCTACACCTTC.

As to this clonotype: It may be a read error: a sequence one base away is much more abundant. Here the CDR3 reads CASRRPNHGYTF. The CDR3 DNA is TGTGCCAGCAGGAGGCCTAACCATGGCTACACCTTC. The chain uses TRBV6-2 or TRBV6-3 and TRBJ1-2; D unclear. The CDR3 length is 12 residues. Looked up from germline, CDR1 is MNHEY and CDR2 is SVGEGT.

The V and J genes are TRBV20-1 and TRBJ2-7; perhaps TRBD2 as D (5 bases). V lost 0 bases and J lost 1, with 13 bases in between. The CDR3 spans 15 residues. Germline V gene lookup returns CDR1 DFQATT and CDR2 SNEGSKA (reference sequence). The CDR3 protein is CSARDLRVSSYEQYF. In DNA, the CDR3 is TGCAGTGCTAGAGATCTGCGGGTGAGTTCCTACGAGCAGTACTTC.

This sequence joins TRBV9 and TRBJ2-1; TRBD2 matches 7 bases. This CDR3 region has 15 residues. CDR1 is SGDLS and CDR2 is YYNGEE in the germline V gene. J lost 8 bases, V lost 7 bases, and 15 bases had no gene match. In DNA form, the CDR3 reads TGTGCCAGCGGGTTTGCGGGAGATGCTCAGGATGAGCAGTTCTTC. It codes for CASGFAGDAQDEQFF.

This clonotype was seen repeatedly, ten times or more. The chain joins TRBV6-6 to TRBJ2-7; D is perhaps TRBD2 (6 bases). CDR1 is MNHNY, CDR2 SVGAGI, per germline (reference sequence). Trimming removed 0 bases from V and 3 bases from J, with 12 bases in between. The CDR3 has 15 residues. CDR3 coding DNA: TGTGCCAGCAGTTACTCAACTAGCCAGGGCTACGAGCAGTACTTC. Translating it yields CASSYSTSQGYEQYF.

This clonotype has a handful of counts. This rearrangement joins TRBV27 to TRBJ2-1, with 9 nucleotides matching TRBD2. The ends lost 6 bases at V and 4 bases at J; junction bases unmatched: 16. The V gene's germline CDR1 is MNHEY and CDR2 SMNVEV (reference sequence). The CDR3 has 18 residues. The CDR3 bases are TGTGCCAGCAGCCCTACGGGGGCGGGAGGGCCCTCTTACAATGAGCAGTTCTTC. This sequence encodes CASSPTGAGGPSYNEQFF.

The sample holds a few counts of this clonotype. The genes are TRBV5-1 and TRBJ2-3; tentatively, D is TRBD2 (5 bases). Per germline, CDR1 SGHRS and CDR2 YFSETQ. This CDR3 region has 13 residues. The V gene lost 7 bases and the J gene lost 3 bases, with 12 bases spanning the gap. The CDR3 protein is CASGLFDTDTQYF. Here the CDR3 DNA reads TGCGCCAGCGGACTGTTCGATACAGATACGCAGTATTTT. The complete variable domain, with remaining parts taken from reference TRBV5-1 and TRBJ2-3, reads KAGVTQTPRYLIKTRGQQVTLSCSPISGHRSVSWYQQTPGQGLQFLFEYFSETQRNKGNFPGRFSGRQFSNSRSEMNVSTLELGDSALYLCASGLFDTDTQYFGPGTRLTVL.

This clonotype turned up a few times. A much more abundant neighbour one base away suggests this may be a read error. The chain links TRBV6-5 to TRBJ2-5; 7 positions agree with TRBD1. CDR3 size: 14 residues. V trimming: 4 bases; J trimming: 11 bases; junction bases outside the gene matches: 13. CDR1 and CDR2 (germline): MNHEY, SVGAGI. The CDR3 DNA follows: TGTGCCAGCAGTTCGGTCAGGGGGTACAATGAGCAGTACTTC. Translated, it gives CASSSVRGYNEQYF.

The chain is built from TRBV4-2 and TRBJ2-3; 10 nucleotides match TRBD1. The CDR3 contains 16 residues. The germline CDR1 and CDR2 sequences are LGHNA and YNFKEQ. V lost 1 base and J lost 2; bases outside the gene matches: 3. CDR3 sequence reads: CASSQGGQGYTDTQYF. CDR3 DNA: TGTGCCAGCAGCCAAGGGGGACAGGGGTACACAGATACGCAGTATTTT.

This clonotype was recorded a few times. J is TRBJ2-5 and V is TRBV20-1; D gene uncertain. This CDR3 spans 12 amino acids. CDR1 and CDR2 from the germline V gene are DFQATT and SNEGSKA (reference sequence). V was clipped by 3 bases and J by 1 base, with 6 bases between them. CDR3 sequence reads: CSASRIQETQYF. The CDR3 nucleotides are TGCAGTGCTAGTCGGATCCAAGAGACCCAGTACTTC.

The V call is TRBV2, the J call TRBJ1-5, with a weak D call TRBD1 (5 bases). This CDR3 is built from 14 residues. The germline V gene has CDR1 SNHLY and CDR2 FYNNEI. V was pared by 9 bases and J by 4 bases, with 16 bases between. DNA for the CDR3: TGTGCCAGTGCCCGCGGGGCCATTAATCAGCCCCAGCATTTT. Translating it yields CASARGAINQPQHF.

This clonotype was observed a few times. This chain uses TRBV7-2 with TRBJ2-7; 7 bases align to TRBD1. CDR1 SGHTA and CDR2 FQGNSA come from the germline V gene. Germline trimming cut 4 bases from V and 9 bases from J; bases unmatched to any gene: 6. The CDR3 length is 12 residues. CDR3 coding DNA: TGTGCCAGCAGCTCACAGGACAGGCGGCAGTACTTC. The encoded protein is CASSSQDRRQYF.

This clonotype was seen a few times. The rearrangement links TRBV6-2 or TRBV6-3 to TRBJ2-1; TRBD1 matches at 7 bases. With V trimmed by 2 bases and J by 0 bases, 1 base remained unmatched. Looked up from germline, CDR1 is MNHEY and CDR2 is SVGEGT. This CDR3 region has 15 residues. CDR3 DNA sequence: TGTGCCAGCAGTTACGGGACAGACTCCTACAATGAGCAGTTCTTC. Its protein product is CASSYGTDSYNEQFF.

In this sample, this clonotype turned up many times. The chain couples TRBV6-6 to TRBJ2-1; TRBD2 aligns across 16 bases. With V trimmed by 5 bases and J by 9 bases, 10 bases remained unmatched. CDR1 and CDR2 from the germline V gene are MNHNY and SVGAGI (reference sequence). This CDR3 has 17 amino acids. The CDR3 is CASSGGTSGRARGEQFF. CDR3 in DNA: TGTGCCAGCAGTGGCGGGACTAGCGGGAGGGCCCGTGGTGAGCAGTTCTTC.

This clonotype was counted between two and nine times. The chain combines TRBV20-1 with TRBJ2-5, with D perhaps TRBD2 (5 bases). V was cut by 4 bases and J by 5 bases, with 17 bases left in between. CDR3 length: 14 amino acids. Looked up from germline, CDR1 is DFQATT and CDR2 is SNEGSKA (reference sequence). The CDR3 coding sequence is TGCAGTGCTATCCGGACCCCCGGCGGGGAGACCCAGTACTTC. Its protein product is CSAIRTPGGETQYF.

With respect to this clonotype: The junction and the germline gene differ at one end; a read error may be behind it. The V gene is TRBV9, the J gene TRBJ1-1; D uncertain. Germline values: CDR1 SGDLS, CDR2 YYNGEE. This CDR3 spans 13 amino acids. The CDR3 sequence: CASSTQDLTEAFF. As DNA, the CDR3 is TGTGCCAGCAGCACTCAGGACCTTACTGAGGCTTTCTTT. Filled out from reference TRBV9 and TRBJ1-1, the complete variable domain reads DSGVTQTPKHLITATGQRVTLRCSPRSGDLSVYWYQQSLDQGLQFLIQYYNGEERAKGNILERFSAQQFPDLHSELNLSSLELGDSALYFCASSTQDLTEAFFGQGTRLTVV.

The gene calls are TRBV10-3 and TRBJ2-3; no clear D gene. Germline V gives CDR1 ENHRY, CDR2 SYGVKD. The CDR3 runs to 13 residues. V dropped 6 bases and J dropped 1 base, with 8 bases sitting between them. CDR3 in DNA: TGTGCCATCAGCTTCCCGGGCACAGATACGCAGTATTTT. Protein sequence: CAISFPGTDTQYF.

This clonotype was seen only a few times. This chain uses TRBV18 with TRBJ2-1; D tentatively reads TRBD1 or TRBD2 (5 bases each). Trimming pared 5 bases from V and 7 bases from J, leaving 15 bases between. Germline V CDR1 and CDR2: KGHSH, LQKENI. The CDR3 sequence is 14 residues long. CDR3 amino acids: CASSISRGRNEQFF. The CDR3 coding sequence is TGTGCCAGCTCAATATCCCGGGGCAGGAATGAGCAGTTCTTC.

V and J are TRBV9 and TRBJ2-1; D uncertain. Germline CDR1 is SGDLS and CDR2 is YYNGEE. This CDR3 is built from 10 residues. Trimming pared 3 bases from V and 6 bases from J, leaving 1 base between. CDR3 in DNA: TGTGCCAGCAGCGGCAATGAGCAGTTCTTC. It codes for CASSGNEQFF.

This clonotype occurred a few times. The chain uses TRBV15 and TRBJ2-3, with 7 bases lining up with TRBD2. CDR1 LNHNV and CDR2 YYDKDF come from the germline V gene (reference sequence). The CDR3 length is 13 residues. Germline trimming cut 9 bases from V and 1 base from J; bases unmatched to any gene: 4. The CDR3 reads CATTLAGTDTQYF. CDR3 bases: TGTGCCACGACTCTAGCGGGCACAGATACGCAGTATTTT.

The chain couples TRBV20-1 to TRBJ1-5, with 7 bases fitting TRBD1. The length of the CDR3 is 16 residues. Germline CDR1 DFQATT, CDR2 SNEGSKA (reference sequence). V trimming: 0 bases; J trimming: 6 bases; junction bases outside the gene matches: 11. CDR3 sequence (DNA): TGCAGTGCTAGAGACCCCGGACAGGTGAGGACTCAGCCCCAGCATTTT. Amino acid sequence: CSARDPGQVRTQPQHF.

Only a few counts were recorded for this clonotype. For the CDR3, the DNA is TGTGCCAGCATCCCGGGCCAGGGTCGGGTTGAAAAACTGTTTTTT. Encoded protein: CASIPGQGRVEKLFF. The genes are TRBV6-6 and TRBJ1-4, with a possible D match to TRBD1 (5 bases). The V end lost 7 bases, the J end lost 7 bases, and 19 bases lay between the germline ends. Germline loops: CDR1 MNHNY, CDR2 SVGAGI (reference sequence). The CDR3 is made up of 15 amino acids.

Only a few counts were recorded for this clonotype. The chain links TRBV7-2 to TRBJ2-1; TRBD1 matches at 9 bases. The CDR3 length is 15 residues. V was pared by 5 bases and J by 4 bases, with 6 bases of the junction left unmatched. Germline CDR1 SGHTA, CDR2 FQGNSA. DNA of the CDR3: TGTGCCAGCAGCCCAACAGGGGGCCCTTACAATGAGCAGTTCTTC. This encodes CASSPTGGPYNEQFF.

The chain links TRBV7-8 to TRBJ2-7; D call uncertain. Trimming left V 4 bases short and J 1 base short, with 14 bases between. Germline CDR1 reads SGHVS; CDR2 reads FQNEAQ. This CDR3 region has 15 residues. DNA of the CDR3: TGTGCCAGCAGCTCCGCCGGTGGAACTTCCTACGAGCAGTACTTC. Its protein product is CASSSAGGTSYEQYF.